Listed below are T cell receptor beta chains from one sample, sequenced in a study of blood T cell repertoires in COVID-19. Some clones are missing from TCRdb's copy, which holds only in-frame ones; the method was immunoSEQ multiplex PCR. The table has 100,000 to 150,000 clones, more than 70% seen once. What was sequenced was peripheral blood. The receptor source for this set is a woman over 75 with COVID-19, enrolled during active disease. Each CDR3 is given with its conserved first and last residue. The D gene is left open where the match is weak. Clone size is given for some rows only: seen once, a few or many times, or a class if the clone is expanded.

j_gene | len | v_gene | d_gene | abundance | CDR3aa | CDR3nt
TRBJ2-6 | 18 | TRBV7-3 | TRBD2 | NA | CASSTEGGRAAGANVLTF | TGTGCCAGCAGCACCGAGGGCGGGAGGGCCGCTGGGGCCAACGTCCTGACTTTC
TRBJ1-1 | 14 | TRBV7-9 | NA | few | CASSLEAGNTEAFF | TGTGCCAGCAGCTTAGAGGCAGGGAACACTGAAGCTTTCTTT
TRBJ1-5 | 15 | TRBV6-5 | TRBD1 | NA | CASRAGGLGNQPQHF | TGTGCCAGCAGAGCAGGGGGCCTTGGCAATCAGCCCCAGCATTTT
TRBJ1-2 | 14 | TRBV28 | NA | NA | CASSEGGASHGYTF | TGTGCCAGCAGCGAAGGGGGGGCGTCGCATGGCTACACCTTC
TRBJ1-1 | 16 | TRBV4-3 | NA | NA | CASSQEGTGMNTEAFF | TGCGCCAGCAGCCAAGAGGGAACAGGGATGAACACTGAAGCTTTCTTT
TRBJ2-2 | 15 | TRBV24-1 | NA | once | CATSDSGGITGELFF | TGTGCCACCAGTGATTCTGGGGGCATCACCGGGGAGCTGTTTTTT
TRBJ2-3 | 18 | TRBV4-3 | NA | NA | CASSQDVTVATTTDTQYF | TGCGCCAGCAGCCAAGATGTGACCGTGGCGACAACCACAGATACGCAGTATTTT
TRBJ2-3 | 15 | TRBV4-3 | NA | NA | CASSQDFSSTDTQYF | TGCGCCAGCAGCCAAGATTTCTCTAGCACAGATACGCAGTATTTT
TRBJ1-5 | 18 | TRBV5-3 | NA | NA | CARSTGLNRSNSNQPQHF | TGTGCCAGAAGTACAGGGCTTAACCGTTCGAATAGCAATCAGCCCCAGCATTTT
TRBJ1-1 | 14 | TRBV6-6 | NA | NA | CASPNRETHTEAFF | TGTGCCAGCCCGAACAGGGAGACGCACACTGAAGCTTTCTTT
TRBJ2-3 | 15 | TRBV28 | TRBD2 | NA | CASSLLAGRTDTQYF | TGTGCCAGCAGTTTACTAGCGGGGCGCACAGATACGCAGTATTTT
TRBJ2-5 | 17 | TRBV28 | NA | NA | CASSSLGSGGLSKTQYF | TGTGCCAGCAGTTCCCTGGGTAGTGGGGGACTCTCCAAGACCCAGTACTTC
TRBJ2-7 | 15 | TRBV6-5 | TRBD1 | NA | CASRGTGSASHEQYF | TGTGCCAGCAGGGGGACAGGGTCGGCGAGCCACGAGCAGTACTTC
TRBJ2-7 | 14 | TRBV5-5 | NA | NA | CASSRGAESYEQYF | TGTGCCAGCAGCCGCGGGGCCGAGTCGTACGAGCAGTACTTC
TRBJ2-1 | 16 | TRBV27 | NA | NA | CASSLGRTASYNEQFF | TGTGCCAGCAGTTTAGGGCGGACAGCTAGCTACAATGAGCAGTTCTTC
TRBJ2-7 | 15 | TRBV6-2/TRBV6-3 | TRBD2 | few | CASSAIAGEGHEQYF | TGTGCCAGCAGTGCTATAGCGGGAGAAGGCCACGAGCAGTACTTC
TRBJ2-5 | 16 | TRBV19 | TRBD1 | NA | CASSLSRTGVQETQYF | TGTGCCAGTAGTTTGTCTCGGACAGGAGTTCAAGAGACCCAGTACTTC
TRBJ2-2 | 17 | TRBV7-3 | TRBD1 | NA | CASSSGVGQGASGELFF | TGTGCCAGCAGCTCCGGCGTCGGGCAGGGGGCGTCCGGGGAGCTGTTTTTT
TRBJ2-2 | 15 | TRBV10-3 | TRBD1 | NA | CATTPGTGRGGELFF | TGTGCAACCACTCCCGGGACAGGGAGAGGCGGGGAGCTGTTTTTT
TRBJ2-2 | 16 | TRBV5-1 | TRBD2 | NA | CASRAVAGGDTGELFF | TGCGCCAGCAGGGCCGTAGCGGGAGGTGACACCGGGGAGCTGTTTTTT
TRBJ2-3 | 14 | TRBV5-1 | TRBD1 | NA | CASSTGQLADTQYF | TGCGCCAGCAGCACGGGACAGCTTGCAGATACGCAGTATTTT
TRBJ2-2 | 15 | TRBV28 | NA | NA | CASSPPLSGTGELFF | TGTGCCAGCAGCCCACCCCTGTCAGGCACCGGGGAGCTGTTTTTT
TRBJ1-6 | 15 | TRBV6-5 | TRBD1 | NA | CASSSGTGGNSPLHF | TGTGCCAGCAGTTCCGGGACAGGGGGGAATTCACCCCTCCACTTT
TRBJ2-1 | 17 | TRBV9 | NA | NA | CASSAYPRAGSYNEQFF | TGTGCCAGCAGCGCCTACCCCCGAGCAGGCTCCTACAATGAGCAGTTCTTC
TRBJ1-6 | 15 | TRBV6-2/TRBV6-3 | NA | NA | CASSYRRRGNSPLHF | TGTGCCAGCAGTTACCGCCGCAGGGGTAATTCACCCCTCCACTTT